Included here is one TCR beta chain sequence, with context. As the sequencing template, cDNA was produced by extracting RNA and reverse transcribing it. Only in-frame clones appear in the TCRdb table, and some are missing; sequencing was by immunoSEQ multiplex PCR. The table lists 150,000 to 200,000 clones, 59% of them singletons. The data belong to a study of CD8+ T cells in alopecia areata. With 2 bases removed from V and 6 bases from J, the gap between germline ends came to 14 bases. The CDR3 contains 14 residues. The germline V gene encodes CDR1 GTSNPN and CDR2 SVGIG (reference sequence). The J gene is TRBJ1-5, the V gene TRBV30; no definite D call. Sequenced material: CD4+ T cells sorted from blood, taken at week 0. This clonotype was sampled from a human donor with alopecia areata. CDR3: CAWSLGALGQPQHF. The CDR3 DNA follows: TGTGCCTGGAGTCTAGGAGCATTGGGTCAGCCCCAGCATTTT.